Listed below are T cell receptor beta chains from one sample, sequenced in a study of blood T cell dynamics during melanoma immunotherapy. Produced via immunoSEQ multiplex PCR; TCRdb's table is partial and in-frame only. The data show 3,500 to 5,000 clones, around four fifths seen once. The sample here was blood, taken from a patient treated with checkpoint blockade. The source of these receptors is a human donor with melanoma. Both conserved end residues are part of each CDR3. The D gene is left open where the match is weak. Rows may omit the clone size; those that give it use once, few, many or a size class.

J | size | V | D | CDR3 | DNA
TRBJ1-1 | NA | TRBV12-2 | NA | CASRLAREVNTEAFF | TGTGCAAGTCGCTTAGCAAGGGAGGTGAACACTGAAGCTTTCTTT
TRBJ1-4 | NA | TRBV4-3 | NA | CASSQESGANEKLFF | TGCGCCAGCAGCCAAGAGTCAGGGGCTAATGAAAAACTGTTTTTT
TRBJ1-3 | once | TRBV18 | NA | CASSGPPLNTIYF | TGTGCCAGCTCCGGGCCCCCCCTAAACACCATATATTTT
TRBJ1-4 | NA | TRBV5-1 | NA | CASSLGTTEGEKLFF | TGCGCCAGCAGCTTGGGGACCACAGAGGGTGAAAAACTGTTTTTT
TRBJ2-3 | NA | TRBV2 | NA | CASRRDRRSTDTQYF | TGTGCCAGCAGGCGGGACAGACGGAGCACAGATACGCAGTATTTT
TRBJ1-5 | NA | TRBV29-1 | TRBD1 | CSARQGNQPQHF | TGCAGCGCTAGACAGGGGAATCAGCCCCAGCATTTT
TRBJ1-3 | once | TRBV6-6 | NA | CAGSGEGGNTIYF | TGTGCCGGATCAGGGGAAGGTGGAAACACCATATATTTT
TRBJ1-2 | NA | TRBV7-6 | NA | CASSLLPGGFTSNYGYTF | TGTGCCAGCAGCTTACTACCCGGGGGCTTTACCTCTAACTATGGCTACACCTTC
TRBJ1-2 | NA | TRBV20-1 | NA | CSARDGGYTF | TGCAGTGCTAGAGATGGGGGCTACACCTTC
TRBJ1-6 | few | TRBV14 | NA | CASSPGRQNSPLHF | TGTGCCAGCAGCCCGGGACGGCAAAATTCACCCCTCCACTTT
TRBJ2-7 | NA | TRBV2 | NA | CASSEATRGTYF | TGTGCCAGCAGTGAAGCAACTAGGGGCACGTACTTC
TRBJ1-1 | NA | TRBV13 | NA | CASSTTGTDTEAFF | TGTGCCAGCAGCACGACTGGGACCGACACTGAAGCTTTCTTT
TRBJ2-7 | once | TRBV19 | NA | CASSMEGVRNEQYF | TGTGCCAGTAGTATGGAGGGGGTAAGGAACGAGCAGTACTTC
TRBJ1-2 | NA | TRBV4-1 | TRBD1 | CASSQEAKSGGRYGYTF | TGCGCCAGCAGCCAAGAAGCGAAGTCAGGGGGTCGGTATGGCTACACCTTC
TRBJ1-4 | NA | TRBV6-5 | NA | CASSYSSPGGSEKLFF | TGTGCCAGCAGTTACTCGAGCCCTGGGGGGAGTGAAAAACTGTTTTTT
TRBJ1-2 | NA | TRBV27 | NA | CASREQGAYGYTF | TGTGCCAGCAGAGAACAGGGCGCCTATGGCTACACCTTC
TRBJ2-7 | NA | TRBV2 | TRBD1 | CASSEPGQGGYEQYF | TGTGCCAGCAGTGAACCGGGACAGGGGGGTTACGAGCAGTACTTC
TRBJ1-1 | NA | TRBV7-2 | NA | CASSLNRGANTEAFF | TGTGCCAGCAGCTTGAATCGGGGAGCGAACACTGAAGCTTTCTTT
TRBJ1-1 | NA | TRBV5-4 | NA | CASSVDGNTEAFF | TGTGCCAGCAGCGTGGACGGGAACACTGAAGCTTTCTTT
TRBJ1-6 | few | TRBV18 | NA | CASSRVTGTGSSYNSPLHF | TGTGCCAGCTCACGAGTGACCGGGACCGGTAGCTCCTATAATTCACCCCTCCACTTT
TRBJ1-5 | NA | TRBV7-9 | NA | CASSFGIQPQHF | TGTGCCAGCAGCTTCGGAATACAGCCCCAGCATTTT
TRBJ1-2 | NA | TRBV6-5 | NA | CASSYGHSGYTF | TGTGCCAGCAGTTACGGCCATTCTGGCTACACCTTC
TRBJ1-2 | NA | TRBV4-3 | TRBD1 | CASSQELQGAFGYTF | TGCGCCAGCAGCCAAGAATTACAGGGGGCGTTTGGCTACACCTTC
TRBJ2-3 | NA | TRBV19 | TRBD1 | CASSRGWDRGRSDTQYF | TGTGCCAGTAGTCGGGGATGGGACAGGGGGCGCTCAGATACGCAGTATTTT
TRBJ1-4 | NA | TRBV11-2 | NA | CASSLQGAFVEKLFF | TGTGCCAGCAGCTTACAGGGAGCCTTTGTCGAAAAACTGTTTTTT
TRBJ2-7 | NA | TRBV5-1 | NA | CASSFDGSGGEEQYF | TGCGCCAGCAGCTTTGACGGATCAGGGGGGGAGGAGCAGTACTTC
TRBJ2-7 | NA | TRBV19 | NA | CASSNTGSHEQYF | TGTGCCAGTAGTAACACAGGGTCCCACGAGCAGTACTTC
TRBJ1-1 | NA | TRBV4-3 | TRBD1 | CASSRGQGWSEAFF | TGCGCCAGCAGCCGCGGACAGGGATGGTCTGAAGCTTTCTTT